Presented here are 14 T cell receptor beta chains from one specimen sequenced in a study of spatial heterogeneity in lung cancer. General study results and limits: Tumor mutation count correlated with how many alpha and beta TCRs expanded intratumorally.

The antigens of these receptors remain unknown. TCRdb re-called the 5' RACE reads with MiXCR, one entry per CDR3 protein. Of about 3,600 distinct CDR3 sequences listed, 5.5% to 6.5% are singletons. Time point in this sample: sample taken at primary tumor resection. The material was lung tumor tissue, obtained at surgery. The receptors originated from a female donor with early-stage non-small cell lung cancer.

This clonotype is medium-sized (0.01 to 0.1%). The chain links TRBV20-1 to TRBJ1-5, with D perhaps matching TRBD1 (5 bases). This CDR3 comprises 15 residues. V lost 4 bases, J lost 0 bases, and 13 bases lay in between. Germline V gene data show CDR1 as DFQATT and CDR2 as SNEGSKA (reference sequence). The CDR3 bases are TGCAGTGCTACAACAGGTGCCTCTAGCAATCAGCCCCAGCATTTT. Its translation: CSATTGASSNQPQHF.

In its sample, this clonotype ranks as medium-sized (0.01 to 0.1%). The chain couples TRBV23-1 to TRBJ2-5; D not resolved. TRBV23-1 is classed as an ORF, of uncertain function. The CDR3 is 16 residues long. Trimming stripped 4 bases from V and 5 bases from J, with 20 bases between. The CDR3 DNA reads as TGCGCCAGCAGTCCCCAATTTAGAGGTGGAAAGGAGACCCAGTACTTC. It yields the protein CASSPQFRGGKETQYF.

This clonotype is termed medium-sized. The J gene is TRBJ2-3, the V gene TRBV12-3 or TRBV12-4; 10 bases are a match to TRBD1. The junction had 2 bases not matched to a gene; V was cut back by 4 bases and J by 1 base. The CDR3 spans 15 residues. Here the CDR3 DNA reads TGTGCCAGCAGTTCTGGGACAGGGGGCACAGATACGCAGTATTTT. Translating gives CASSSGTGGTDTQYF.

This clonotype is labeled medium-sized. J is TRBJ2-2 and V is TRBV5-8, with TRBD2 as a possible D gene (6 bases). Trimming pared 6 bases from V and 0 bases from J, leaving 15 bases between. This CDR3 has 16 residues. Germline V lookup: CDR1 SGHTS, CDR2 YDEGEE. The CDR3 nucleotides are TGTGCCAGCACCATGAGAGGGAGGTCGAACACCGGGGAGCTGTTTTTT. Its translation: CASTMRGRSNTGELFF. The variable domain in full, with the rest retrieved from reference TRBV5-8 and TRBJ2-2, is EAGVTQSPTHLIKTRGQQATLRCSPISGHTSVYWYQQALGLGLQFLLWYDEGEERNRGNFPPRFSGRQFPNYSSELNVNALELEDSALYLCASTMRGRSNTGELFFGEGSRLTVL.

Many counts were recorded for this clonotype. The chain couples TRBV7-8 to TRBJ2-5, with D possibly matching TRBD1 (5 bases). CDR1 and CDR2 (germline): SGHVS, FQNEAQ. Trimming took off 1 base at V and 4 bases at J, with 10 bases between the two ends. The CDR3 spans 14 residues. In DNA form, the CDR3 reads TGTGCCAGCAGCTTAGTTCAGGGAATAGAGACCCAGTACTTC. Translated: CASSLVQGIETQYF.

This clonotype is deemed medium-sized. The rearrangement links TRBV2 to TRBJ2-3; TRBD1 might be the D (5 bases). Trimming stripped 4 bases from V and 4 bases from J, with 15 bases between. Germline assignment: CDR1 SNHLY and CDR2 FYNNEI. CDR3 size: 15 residues. The DNA for the CDR3 is TGTGCCAGCAGTGGATGGGGCTTGAACGCAGATACGCAGTATTTT. Amino acids: CASSGWGLNADTQYF.

This clonotype is deemed medium-sized. This chain joins TRBV20-1 and TRBJ1-1, with 7 bases aligning to TRBD1. The CDR3 consists of 14 residues. The V segment lost 5 bases and the J segment 5 bases; nucleotides outside the gene matches: 11. The germline V gene has CDR1 DFQATT and CDR2 SNEGSKA (reference sequence). In nucleotides, the CDR3 is TGCAGTGCTGGTAAAGGGACAGTAGGAACTGAAGCTTTCTTT. Its translation: CSAGKGTVGTEAFF.

This clonotype qualifies as medium-sized. J is TRBJ1-2 and V is TRBV28; 8 positions match TRBD1. This CDR3 has 17 amino acids. Germline V lookup: CDR1 MDHEN, CDR2 SYDVKM. Unmatched junction bases numbered 19, after V lost 5 bases and J lost 8 bases. The CDR3 loop is CASSPPGRQGRSTGYTF. For the CDR3, the DNA is TGTGCCAGCAGTCCTCCTGGGCGACAGGGGAGGTCTACCGGCTACACCTTC.

In this sample, this clonotype is medium-sized. The J gene is TRBJ2-1, the V gene TRBV7-3; 9 nucleotides align to TRBD2. Germline V gene sequence: CDR1 SGHTA, CDR2 FQGTGA. The CDR3 runs to 15 residues. V was clipped by 5 bases and J by 8 bases; unmatched bases: 10. The CDR3 sequence is CASSPYSGSFHEQFF. CDR3 bases: TGTGCCAGCAGCCCCTATAGCGGGAGTTTCCATGAGCAGTTCTTC. Combining the CDR3 with reference TRBV7-3 and TRBJ2-1 gives the whole variable domain GAGVSQTPSNKVTEKGKYVELRCDPISGHTALYWYRQSLGQGPEFLIYFQGTGAADDSGLPNDRFFAVRPEGSVSTLKIQRTERGDSAVYLCASSPYSGSFHEQFFGPGTRLTVL.

Judged by abundance, this clonotype is medium-sized (0.01 to 0.1%). The chain combines TRBV5-1 with TRBJ2-7, with 7 bases lining up with TRBD1. The CDR3 totals 16 residues. Germline CDR1 SGHRS, CDR2 YFSETQ. V gave up 3 bases and J gave up 1 base; unmatched junction bases: 10. The CDR3 DNA follows: TGCGCCAGCAGCTCACGACCGGGACAGAAGTCCTACGAGCAGTACTTC. As protein: CASSSRPGQKSYEQYF.

By share, this clonotype counts as medium-sized. The J gene is TRBJ1-3, the V gene TRBV20-1; D uncertain. Trimming shortened V by 6 bases and J by 0 bases, and 12 bases separated the two germline ends. Germline V lookup: CDR1 DFQATT, CDR2 SNEGSKA (reference sequence). The CDR3 is 14 residues long. The CDR3 reads CSAPIQNSGNTIYF. The DNA of the CDR3 is TGCAGTGCCCCGATACAGAACTCTGGAAACACCATATATTTT.

The table lists this clonotype with a few counts. V usage is TRBV2 and J usage is TRBJ2-2; D remains ambiguous. Per germline, CDR1 SNHLY and CDR2 FYNNEI. V lost 2 bases and J 0 bases, leaving 7 bases between the germline ends. The CDR3 length is 15 residues. CDR3: CASSELRANTGELFF. CDR3 DNA: TGTGCCAGCAGTGAATTAAGGGCGAACACCGGGGAGCTGTTTTTT.

By frequency in the sample, this clonotype is medium-sized. The rearrangement uses TRBV6-2 or TRBV6-3 and TRBJ2-1; 10 nucleotides agree with TRBD1. Germline V CDR1 and CDR2: MNHEY, SVGEGT. This CDR3 comprises 14 residues. V lost 2 bases to trimming and J lost 8 bases; unmatched junction nucleotides: 3. The chain's CDR3 is CASSYGTGVDEQFF. The CDR3 DNA reads as TGTGCCAGCAGTTACGGGACAGGGGTCGATGAGCAGTTCTTC.

The chain uses TRBV6-5 and TRBJ2-1; a weak D match, TRBD2 (7 bases). The germline CDR1 and CDR2 sequences are MNHEY and SVGAGI. Trimming cost V 6 bases and J 0 bases, with 15 bases left between them. This CDR3 region has 16 residues. Written as DNA, the CDR3 is TGTGCCAGCAGCTTCCGAGGGGGGGGCTCCTACAATGAGCAGTTCTTC. Amino acid sequence: CASSFRGGGSYNEQFF.